One and the same sample provided the 2 T cell receptor beta chains below, sequenced in a study of identical twins. TCRdb used MiXCR to reprocess the 5' RACE reads, holding one entry per CDR3 protein. Of 600,000 to 850,000 distinct CDR3 sequences in the sample, about 20% are singletons; the top ten hold about 12%. This sample also belongs to another study, concerning T cells expressing NK-cell markers.

Sequenced: PBMCs. The origin of the receptors is a woman aged 18-30 years in good health.

V is TRBV20-1 and J is TRBJ2-7, with D uncertain. The CDR3 is 15 amino acids. Per germline, CDR1 DFQATT and CDR2 SNEGSKA (reference sequence). Deletions cut 5 bases from V and 0 bases from J, with 17 bases between. CDR3 residues: CSAPRASSFSYEQYF. As DNA, the CDR3 is TGCAGTGCTCCCCGGGCCTCAAGCTTCTCCTACGAGCAGTACTTC.

The rearrangement joins TRBV18 to TRBJ1-2, with TRBD1 identical over 7 bases. V trimming: 2 bases; J trimming: 8 bases; junction bases outside the gene matches: 5. Germline V gene lookup returns CDR1 KGHSH and CDR2 LQKENI. This CDR3 comprises 13 residues. The CDR3 sequence is CASSPDRERGYTF. The DNA of the CDR3 is TGTGCCAGCTCACCAGACAGGGAACGCGGCTACACCTTC.